This TCR beta chain was sequenced during a study of T cell repertoires in aging, cancer and after chemotherapy. The germline V gene has CDR1 MDHEN and CDR2 SYDVKM. The CDR3 covers 14 residues. V was shortened by 9 bases and J by 4 bases, with 18 bases between the two germline ends. Rearranged V-D-J TRB sequences were amplified with a mixed TRB-A/B primer pool. TCRdb re-called the multiplex PCR reads with MiXCR, one entry per CDR3 protein. The repertoire holds more than 350 distinct CDR3 sequences, with roughly 33% as singletons. Amplification of TCR beta used genomic DNA extracted from peripheral blood.

What was sequenced was blood. The sequence was obtained from a human donor with a solid tumor. The V and J genes are TRBV28 and TRBJ1-2, with D possibly TRBD1 on 6 matching bases. The CDR3, as DNA: TGTGCCAGTCAGGGGCCCCCTGGTGTCTATGGCTACACCTTC. It is translated as CASQGPPGVYGYTF.